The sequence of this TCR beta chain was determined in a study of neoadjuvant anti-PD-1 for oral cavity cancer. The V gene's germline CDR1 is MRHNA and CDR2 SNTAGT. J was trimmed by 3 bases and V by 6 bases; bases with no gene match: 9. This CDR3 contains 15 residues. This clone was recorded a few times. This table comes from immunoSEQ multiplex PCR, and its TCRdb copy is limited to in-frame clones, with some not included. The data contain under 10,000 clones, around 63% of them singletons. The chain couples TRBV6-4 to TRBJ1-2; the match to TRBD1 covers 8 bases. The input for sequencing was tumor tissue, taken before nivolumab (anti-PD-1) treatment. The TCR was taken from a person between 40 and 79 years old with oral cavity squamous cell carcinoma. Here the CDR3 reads CASSQAGGAHYGYTF. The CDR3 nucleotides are TGTGCCAGCAGCCAAGCAGGGGGCGCCCACTATGGCTACACCTTC.